The 26 T cell receptor beta chains listed next were all sequenced from one sample in a study of blood T cell repertoires in COVID-19. Repertoires were generated with immunoSEQ multiplex PCR, while TCRdb's copy carries only in-frame clones and drops some. The sample carries 85,000 to 120,000 clones, about 85% recorded once. Sequencing was performed on peripheral blood. The origin of the receptors is a woman aged 45-65 years with COVID-19, enrolled during active disease.

The chain links TRBV11-2 to TRBJ2-5; 14 bases map to TRBD2. The trim removed 6 bases at V and 5 bases at J, leaving 11 bases unmatched. The CDR3 spans 17 residues. CDR1 SGHAT and CDR2 FQNNGV come from the germline V gene. The CDR3: CASRAGTSGGGGETQYF. For the CDR3, the DNA is TGTGCCAGCAGGGCCGGGACTAGCGGGGGAGGTGGTGAGACCCAGTACTTC.

The chain uses TRBV7-3 and TRBJ1-4; the D is unclear. CDR1 SGHTA and CDR2 FQGTGA come from the germline V gene. The CDR3 contains 12 residues. Trimming took 2 bases from V and 8 from J, leaving 6 bases between them. As DNA, the CDR3 is TGTGCCAGCAGCTTATTCGGGGAAAAACTGTTTTTT. It encodes CASSLFGEKLFF.

With respect to this clone: Sequence at one end of the junction differs from germline and may be a read error. The chain has TRBV7-6 and TRBJ2-3, with 11 bases fitting TRBD2. Germline loops: CDR1 SGHVS, CDR2 FNYEAQ. This CDR3 is 17 amino acids long. The CDR3 DNA sequence: TGTGCCAGCACCTTAGGAATAGCGGGGGGGCTAGCAGATACGCAGTATTTT. It codes for CASTLGIAGGLADTQYF.

There are a few counts of this clone. In nucleotides, the CDR3 is TGTGCCAGCAGCTTGGTTCGGCAGCCCCAGCATTTT. Protein sequence: CASSLVRQPQHF. The chain has TRBV6-5 and TRBJ1-5; D unresolved. V lost 6 bases and J lost 7, with 10 bases in between. The CDR3 runs to 12 residues. Looked up from germline, CDR1 is MNHEY and CDR2 is SVGAGI.

CDR3 in DNA: TGTGCCATCAGTGGGAGCGGGGGGGTCAATGAGCAGTTCTTC. This codes for CAISGSGGVNEQFF. The chain uses TRBV10-3 and TRBJ2-1, with 10 positions matching TRBD2. Germline V lookup: CDR1 ENHRY, CDR2 SYGVKD. The CDR3 has 14 amino acids. The V and J ends lost 4 bases and 6 bases, in that order; junction bases with no gene match: 3.

CDR3 DNA: TGTGCCAGCACCAGACAGGGATCTATCATGGATGGCTACACCTTC. Residues: CASTRQGSIMDGYTF. The V gene is TRBV6-5, the J gene TRBJ1-2, with 7 bases matching TRBD1. Per the germline V gene, CDR1 is MNHEY and CDR2 is SVGAGI. The V gene end was trimmed by 7 bases and the J gene end by 6 bases; junction bases not matched to a gene: 14. The CDR3 totals 15 residues.

This chain joins TRBV2 and TRBJ2-2, with 7 positions matching TRBD2. This CDR3 has 18 residues. V was pared by 4 bases and J by 4 bases, with 15 bases of the junction left unmatched. Germline-derived CDR1 and CDR2 are SNHLY and FYNNEI. CDR3 bases: TGTGCCAGCAGTGGGCTTGGGGGGGGGACTTCGAGCACCGGGGAGCTGTTTTTT. Encoded protein: CASSGLGGGTSSTGELFF.

The CDR3 here is CAWRRTGVHSPLHF. The DNA of the CDR3 is TGTGCCTGGAGAAGGACAGGGGTGCATTCACCCCTCCACTTT. The genes are TRBV30 and TRBJ1-6, with TRBD1 matching over 9 bases. CDR1 and CDR2 from the germline V gene are GTSNPN and SVGIG (reference sequence). The CDR3 has 14 amino acids. V was pared by 3 bases and J by 8 bases, with 5 bases of the junction left unmatched.

This chain connects TRBV28 to TRBJ2-5; TRBD2 agrees at 9 bases. V shed 5 bases, J shed 6 bases, and the junction held 7 bases outside the gene matches. The CDR3 runs 14 residues. Germline CDR1 and CDR2: MDHEN and SYDVKM. CDR3 loop: CASSPAGGRQTQYF. The CDR3 bases are TGTGCCAGCAGTCCAGCGGGGGGTAGACAGACCCAGTACTTC. Variable domain in full (rest from reference TRBV28 and TRBJ2-5): DVKVTQSSRYLVKRTGEKVFLECVQDMDHENMFWYRQDPGLGLRLIYFSYDVKMKEKGDIPEGYSVSREKKERFSLILESASTNQTSMYLCASSPAGGRQTQYFGPGTRLLVL.

The chain joins TRBV5-1 to TRBJ2-3; TRBD2 matches at 12 bases. Germline V lookup: CDR1 SGHRS, CDR2 YFSETQ. Trimming at V came to 2 bases and at J to 2 bases, leaving 3 bases not matched to a gene. This CDR3 contains 16 residues. The CDR3 sequence is CASSFRTSGDTDTQYF. CDR3 coding DNA: TGCGCCAGCAGCTTCCGGACTAGCGGGGACACAGATACGCAGTATTTT.

A few counts support this clone. The gene calls are TRBV2 and TRBJ2-5; D may be TRBD2 (5 bases). This CDR3 has 13 residues. CDR1 is SNHLY, CDR2 FYNNEI, per germline. Trimming shortened V by 6 bases and J by 3 bases, and 11 bases separated the two germline ends. In DNA, the CDR3 is TGTGCCAGCAGGGACTGGTGGGAAGAGACCCAGTACTTC. Translating it yields CASRDWWEETQYF. The variable domain in full, with the rest retrieved from reference TRBV2 and TRBJ2-5, is EPEVTQTPSHQVTQMGQEVILRCVPISNHLYFYWYRQILGQKVEFLVSFYNNEISEKSEIFDDQFSVERPDGSNFTLKIRSTKLEDSAMYFCASRDWWEETQYFGPGTRLLVL.

The chain joins TRBV6-5 to TRBJ1-1, with 11 bases aligning to TRBD1. The CDR3 spans 15 residues. In germline, CDR1 is MNHEY, CDR2 SVGAGI. With V trimmed by 4 bases and J by 5 bases, 6 bases remained unmatched. The CDR3 sequence is CASSWTGGEKTEAFF. The CDR3 DNA reads as TGTGCCAGCAGTTGGACAGGGGGCGAAAAAACTGAAGCTTTCTTT.

The rearrangement uses TRBV6-1 and TRBJ1-4; 7 nucleotides match TRBD1. Germline CDR1 MNHNS, CDR2 SASEGT. The CDR3 loop spans 16 amino acids. V shed 1 base and J 3 bases; nucleotides not matched to a gene: 5. The CDR3 reads CASSEGQGRANEKLFF. The CDR3 coding sequence is TGTGCCAGCAGTGAAGGACAGGGTAGGGCTAATGAAAAACTGTTTTTT.

V usage is TRBV6-2 or TRBV6-3 and J usage is TRBJ2-6; D is ambiguous. The V gene's germline CDR1 is MNHEY and CDR2 SVGEGT. V was pared by 5 bases and J by 1 base, with 6 bases between. CDR3 size: 14 residues. DNA of the CDR3: TGTGCCAGCAGTCTCGGTTCTGGGGCCAACGTCCTGACTTTC. Translation: CASSLGSGANVLTF.

The chain links TRBV7-9 to TRBJ2-1; D is uncertain. Per the germline V gene, CDR1 is SEHNR and CDR2 is FQNEAQ (reference sequence). The ends were cut back, 4 bases at V and 0 bases at J, with 13 bases in the middle. This CDR3 is 16 amino acids long. For the CDR3, the DNA is TGTGCCAGCAGCTCAGAGCAGGCCAACTCCTACAATGAGCAGTTCTTC. This translates into CASSSEQANSYNEQFF.

The J gene is TRBJ2-2, the V gene TRBV2, with D perhaps TRBD2 (6 bases). This CDR3 comprises 15 residues. Germline CDR1 SNHLY, CDR2 FYNNEI. Trimming stripped 8 bases from V and 3 bases from J, with 16 bases between. The chain's CDR3 is CASASGTLYTGELFF. The CDR3, as DNA: TGTGCCAGCGCCTCCGGGACTCTATACACCGGGGAGCTGTTTTTT.

V is TRBV30 and J is TRBJ2-7; maybe TRBD2 (5 bases). CDR3 length equals 15 residues. V lost 2 bases to trimming and J lost 6 bases, with 20 bases between them. Per germline, CDR1 GTSNPN and CDR2 SVGIG (reference sequence). The CDR3 DNA is TGTGCCTGGAGTAGCGGACTCCTCACACACAGCGAGCAGTACTTC. Its translation is CAWSSGLLTHSEQYF.

The chain recombines TRBV29-1 with TRBJ2-7, with TRBD2 identical over 9 bases. Trimming removed 4 bases from V and 4 bases from J; junction bases left unmatched: 8. The CDR3 is 14 amino acids. Germline-derived CDR1 and CDR2 are SQVTM and ANQGSEA. Here the CDR3 reads CSVVDSSGDYEQYF. For the CDR3, the DNA is TGCAGCGTTGTGGATTCTAGCGGGGATTACGAGCAGTACTTC.

This clone was observed a single time. V is TRBV6-1 and J is TRBJ1-6, with D maybe TRBD1 (6 bases). Germline loops: CDR1 MNHNS, CDR2 SASEGT. The ends were cut back, 2 bases at V and 10 bases at J, with 21 bases in the middle. The CDR3 is 17 residues long. Here the CDR3 reads CASSESLALGGRSPLHF. In nucleotides, the CDR3 is TGTGCCAGCAGTGAATCCTTAGCGTTGGGGGGGCGGTCACCCCTCCACTTT.

The V gene is TRBV5-4, the J gene TRBJ2-3; TRBD2 matches 7 bases. V dropped 4 bases and J dropped 0; count of bases not matched to a gene: 5. The CDR3 contains 15 residues. Germline values: CDR1 SGHNT, CDR2 YYREEE (reference sequence). The CDR3 loop is CASSPSGPSTDTQYF. Written as DNA, the CDR3 is TGTGCCAGCAGCCCTAGCGGCCCAAGCACAGATACGCAGTATTTT.

This chain uses TRBV5-5 with TRBJ2-1; 10 bases map to TRBD1. The CDR3 contains 16 residues. V lost 0 bases, J lost 6 bases, and 6 bases stayed unmatched. Per the germline V gene, CDR1 is SGHKS and CDR2 is YYEKEE (reference sequence). The CDR3 is CASSLATGGYGNEQFF. In DNA form, the CDR3 reads TGTGCCAGCAGCTTGGCGACAGGGGGCTATGGCAATGAGCAGTTCTTC.

The table lists this clone with a count of one. The chain uses TRBV3-1 (or the pseudogene TRBV3-2) and TRBJ2-3; 7 nucleotides agree with TRBD1. V was pared by 1 base and J by 5 bases, with 9 bases of the junction left unmatched. CDR3 length: 16 amino acids. Per the germline V gene, CDR1 is LGHDT and CDR2 is YNNKEL (reference sequence). The CDR3 reads CASSQGKGAGLDTQYF. The CDR3 coding sequence is TGTGCCAGCAGCCAAGGGAAGGGGGCAGGTTTAGATACGCAGTATTTT.

The rearrangement links TRBV7-2 to TRBJ1-2; D not resolved. The CDR3 runs 12 residues. The V end was cut by 3 bases, the J end by 2 bases, with 4 bases between. Per germline, CDR1 SGHTA and CDR2 FQGNSA. The CDR3 nucleotides are TGTGCCAGCAGCTTCGAGAACTATGGCTACACCTTC. The encoded protein is CASSFENYGYTF.

This clone has just a few counts. V gene TRBV5-1 combines with J gene TRBJ1-1, with D maybe TRBD1 (5 bases). The CDR3 runs 17 residues. The V gene's germline CDR1 is SGHRS and CDR2 YFSETQ. V was cut by 1 base and J by 1 base, with 17 bases left in between. As DNA, the CDR3 is TGCGCCAGCAGCTTGTCTTCAGTTTCGACAGCGAACACTGAAGCTTTCTTT. It yields the protein CASSLSSVSTANTEAFF.

At least ten counts were recorded for this clone. The V call is TRBV9, the J call TRBJ2-1, with 11 bases fitting TRBD2. The germline CDR1 and CDR2 sequences are SGDLS and YYNGEE. The CDR3 has 18 amino acids. With V trimmed by 3 bases and J by 5 bases, 13 bases remained unmatched. CDR3 bases: TGTGCCAGCAGCGCTCGCCCCCTCCGACTAGCGGGGAACAATGAGCAGTTCTTC. Its translation is CASSARPLRLAGNNEQFF.

The V gene is TRBV18, the J gene TRBJ1-6; D call uncertain. Per germline, CDR1 KGHSH and CDR2 LQKENI. This CDR3 is 15 amino acids long. V gave up 4 bases and J gave up 0 bases, with 7 bases separating them. In DNA, the CDR3 is TGTGCCAGCTCACACGAGGACTCCTATAATTCACCCCTCCACTTT. Residues: CASSHEDSYNSPLHF.